These T cell receptor beta chains were read from a single sample in a study of beta chain features in type 1 diabetes. Repertoires were generated with immunoSEQ multiplex PCR, while TCRdb's copy carries only in-frame clones and drops some. Here the sample spans over 150,000 clones, roughly 8.1% being singletons. The sequencing sample was made of central memory CD4+ T cells from blood. The receptors stem from a man aged 18 to 35 in good health. The CDR3 runs from the conserved cysteine through the conserved F or W. A D gene is named only where the DNA matches it firmly. Size is stated for part of the rows, as once, few or many counts, or as a class when the clone is expanded.

abundance	d_gene	j_gene	v_gene	CDR3nt	CDR3aa
few	TRBD1	TRBJ1-6	TRBV6-5	TGTGCCAGCAGTTACTCTCCCAGGGGGCACTCACCCCTCCACTTT	CASSYSPRGHSPLHF
many	TRBD1	TRBJ2-4	TRBV4-2	TGTGCCAGCAGCCGGGGACAGGAGGGGGACATTCAGTACTTC	CASSRGQEGDIQYF
.	.	TRBJ1-6	TRBV30	TGTGCCTGGAGTGAGGGTAGACACGGGGCCTATAATTCACCCCTCCACTTT	CAWSEGRHGAYNSPLHF
few	TRBD1	TRBJ1-2	TRBV4-2	TGTGCCAGCAGCCAAATGAACTCCGGGACAGGGGGCTCTGGCTACACCTTC	CASSQMNSGTGGSGYTF
.	TRBD2	TRBJ2-3	TRBV9	TGTGCCAGCAGCCTCGGAAGGGGACTAGCGGGAGGGCCAAGCCCAGATACGCAGTATTTT	CASSLGRGLAGGPSPDTQYF
.	.	TRBJ1-4	TRBV18	TGTGCCAGCTCACCCCCAGGACAGCGGAATGAAAAACTGTTTTTT	CASSPPGQRNEKLFF
few	TRBD1	TRBJ1-1	TRBV28	TGTGCCAGCAGTTCAGGGGGTAACACTGAAGCTTTCTTT	CASSSGGNTEAFF
many	TRBD2	TRBJ2-5	TRBV13	TGTGCCAGCAGCTGGACTAGCGGGAGGAGGACCCAGTACTTC	CASSWTSGRRTQYF
few	TRBD2	TRBJ2-7	TRBV27	TGTGCCAGCAGTTCCCCGACTAGCGGGGCCTACGAGCAGTACTTC	CASSSPTSGAYEQYF
.	TRBD1	TRBJ1-4	TRBV7-9	TGTGCCAGCAGCTTTTGGACAGGTAGAAATGAAAAACTGTTTTTT	CASSFWTGRNEKLFF
few	TRBD1	TRBJ2-7	TRBV7-9	TGTGCCAGCAGCTTAGGCAGGGGGTTATCCTACGAGCAGTACTTC	CASSLGRGLSYEQYF
.	.	TRBJ1-2	TRBV28	TGTGCCAGCAGTACCTGGACAGCCTTTAACTATGGCTACACCTTC	CASSTWTAFNYGYTF
.	.	TRBJ1-4	TRBV30	TGTGCCTGGATCGCAAATAGGGGCGCAGGAGAAAAACTGTTTTTT	CAWIANRGAGEKLFF
few	TRBD2	TRBJ2-3	TRBV7-2	TGTGCCAGCAGACCTACTAGCGGGGGGGCGAGCACAGATACGCAGTATTTT	CASRPTSGGASTDTQYF
once	TRBD1	TRBJ1-2	TRBV7-9	TGTGCCAGCAGCTCCCCACAGGGGGGGCTTGCCTATGGCTACACCTTC	CASSSPQGGLAYGYTF
.	TRBD1	TRBJ1-1	TRBV11-3	TGTGCCAGCAGCTTAGGACAGGGAAGAGAAGCTTTCTTT	CASSLGQGREAFF
.	TRBD1	TRBJ2-5	TRBV5-6	TGTGCCAGCAGCTTAAGGACAGGGACTTTTCTTCAAGAGACCCAGTACTTC	CASSLRTGTFLQETQYF
.	TRBD1	TRBJ1-5	TRBV29-1	TGCAGCGTTGGGGACAGTGATCAGCCCCAGCATTTT	CSVGDSDQPQHF
.	TRBD2	TRBJ2-1	TRBV7-3	TGTGCCAGCAGCTGGGCTAGCGGGGGGGAATATGAGCAGTTCTTC	CASSWASGGEYEQFF
many	.	TRBJ2-5	TRBV18	TGTGCCAGCTCCCCGGGACTGCGAGAGACCCAGTACTTC	CASSPGLRETQYF
few	TRBD1	TRBJ1-2	TRBV18	TGTGCCAGCTCACACGGGACAGACTATGGCTACACCTTC	CASSHGTDYGYTF
few	TRBD1	TRBJ2-7	TRBV27	TGTGCCAGCAGCCCGACAGGGTTTGGGTCCTACGAGCAGTACTTC	CASSPTGFGSYEQYF
.	.	TRBJ2-7	TRBV6-5	TGTGCCAGCAGGAGAGACTACGAGCAGTACTTC	CASRRDYEQYF
few	.	TRBJ2-3	TRBV20-1	TGCAGTGCGATTTTAGTGAATACGCAGTATTTT	CSAILVNTQYF
few	.	TRBJ2-1	TRBV11-2	TGTGCCAGCAGCTTAGTTCGAGATCGCGGGCAGTTCTTC	CASSLVRDRGQFF
few	.	TRBJ1-2	TRBV19	TGTGCCAGTAGTATCCAAACGGGGGTCTCTGGCTACACCTTC	CASSIQTGVSGYTF
.	.	TRBJ1-1	TRBV7-2	TGTGCCAGCAGCACCCGCCGGACAGAGAACACTGAAGCTTTCTTT	CASSTRRTENTEAFF
.	.	TRBJ1-2	TRBV28	TGTGGGGCAGGGAGGGACTATGGCTACACCTTC	CGAGRDYGYTF
.	.	TRBJ2-5	TRBV6-6	TGTGCCAGCAGTAAGGGGTTATGGGAGACCCAGTACTTC	CASSKGLWETQYF
.	.	TRBJ2-4	TRBV28	TGTGCCAGCAGTCCCGCGAGGAACATTCAGTACTTC	CASSPARNIQYF
many	TRBD1	TRBJ1-2	TRBV28	TGTGCCAGCAGTTATTACCCAGACAGGGCCGGAGGCTACACCTTC	CASSYYPDRAGGYTF
.	.	TRBJ2-7	TRBV7-9	TGTGCCAGCAGCTTAGTCATCACTGGGCTCGAGCAGTACTTC	CASSLVITGLEQYF
.	.	TRBJ1-2	TRBV5-6	TGTGCCAGCAGCTTGGGGGTGGTAGTGAGAGGTGGCTACACCTTC	CASSLGVVVRGGYTF
.	.	TRBJ2-3	TRBV28	TGTGCCAGCCCTAGTGTAGATACGCAGTATTTT	CASPSVDTQYF
many	TRBD1	TRBJ2-4	TRBV14	TGTGCCAGCAGCCAAGACAGGGGGAACATTCAGTACTTC	CASSQDRGNIQYF
.	TRBD2	TRBJ2-1	TRBV18	TGTGCCAGCTCACCCCTAGCGGGGGGGCTAGATGAGCAGTTCTTC	CASSPLAGGLDEQFF
many	TRBD1	TRBJ1-1	TRBV25-1	TGTGCCAGCAGTGCCGACAGGGGGCCGAACACTGAAGCTTTCTTT	CASSADRGPNTEAFF
few	TRBD1	TRBJ1-1	TRBV5-1	TGCGCCAGCAGCGCGCAGGGGGGGAACACTGAAGCTTTCTTT	CASSAQGGNTEAFF
.	.	TRBJ1-2	TRBV2	TGTGCCAGCAACCGCGAGGTTGGGTCTAACTATGGCTACACCTTC	CASNREVGSNYGYTF
.	TRBD2	TRBJ2-7	TRBV7-3	TGTGCCAGCAGCTTAACCAGCTGGGGGGGACTCCCTACCGAGCAGTACTTC	CASSLTSWGGLPTEQYF
.	TRBD2	TRBJ2-7	TRBV27	TGTGCCAGCAGTTTAATTAGTTCGTGGGGACTAGCGAACGAGCAGTACTTC	CASSLISSWGLANEQYF
.	TRBD2	TRBJ2-1	TRBV9	TGTGCCAGCAGCGGCAGACTAGCCGTCGGTGAGCAGTTCTTC	CASSGRLAVGEQFF
.	.	TRBJ2-1	TRBV11-2	TGTGCCAGCAGCCATCGGCAACTAGCAAACAATGAGCAGTTCTTC	CASSHRQLANNEQFF
few	TRBD1	TRBJ2-1	TRBV4-2	TGTGCCAGCAGCCAAGGGTCAAGAGGGGGCCAGGCGGACAATGAGCAGTTCTTC	CASSQGSRGGQADNEQFF
few	.	TRBJ1-5	TRBV6-8	TGTGCCAGCAGTTACCCCACAGATAGCAATCAGCCCCAGCATTTT	CASSYPTDSNQPQHF
few	TRBD2	TRBJ2-2	TRBV7-2	TGTGCCAGCAGCGGCGGAAGGGACTACCGCCTCGGGGAGCTGTTTTTT	CASSGGRDYRLGELFF
.	.	TRBJ2-7	TRBV29-1	TGCAGCGTTGGAAAAACAGGGAACCACGAGCAGTACTTC	CSVGKTGNHEQYF
few	.	TRBJ2-7	TRBV10-3	TGTGCCATCAGTTTACAGGGATCTGAGCAGTACTTC	CAISLQGSEQYF
.	.	TRBJ1-1	TRBV19	TGTGCCAGTAGTCAGCAAGCGACTGAAGCTTTCTTT	CASSQQATEAFF
few	.	TRBJ1-5	TRBV9	TGTGCCAGCAGCGCACACAGGAGAAACTATAGCAATCAGCCCCAGCATTTT	CASSAHRRNYSNQPQHF
.	TRBD1	TRBJ1-2	TRBV28	TGTGCCAGCAGTTTGGGGACAGGCGTCTATGGCTACACCTTC	CASSLGTGVYGYTF
.	.	TRBJ1-1	TRBV18	TGTGCCAGCTCACCACGGCAGGGAAGGTCGAACACTGAAGCTTTCTTT	CASSPRQGRSNTEAFF
few	.	TRBJ2-7	TRBV27	TGTGCCAGCAGGGAAGGGGCGATGTACGAGCAGTACTTC	CASREGAMYEQYF
few	.	TRBJ2-5	TRBV6-5	TGTGCCAGCAGTGCGAGCCGGGGCCAAGAGACCCAGTACTTC	CASSASRGQETQYF
.	TRBD1	TRBJ1-2	TRBV2	TGTGCCAGCAGTGTAGGGACAGCTAATGGCTACACCTTC	CASSVGTANGYTF
few	TRBD1	TRBJ2-7	TRBV28	TGTGCCAGCAGCTCAGGACAGGGGAGCGAGCAGTACTTC	CASSSGQGSEQYF